The 28 T cell receptor beta chains in this list originate from one sample, sequenced in a study of Ad26.COV2.S vaccination and SARS-CoV-2 variants. Assay: immunoSEQ multiplex PCR; the TCRdb copy retains only in-frame clones and omits some. Among around 300,000 clones, around nine tenths were seen once, and the ten largest hold 5%. Treatment here: around 19 received Ad26.COV2.S at low or high dose, single or two shots; five or six received placebo; per-sample allocation not given. Each sample was drawn 63 days after the first injection (of vaccine or placebo). The input for sequencing was peripheral blood, taken in a trial of Ad26.COV2.S vaccine versus placebo. The receptors were gathered from a person aged 18-65 years who received the Ad26.COV2.S COVID-19 vaccine or a placebo.

This chain uses TRBV28 with TRBJ1-3, with 8 bases identical to TRBD1. The V and J ends lost 7 bases and 12 bases, in that order; junction bases with no gene match: 20. CDR1 is MDHEN, CDR2 SYDVKM, per germline. This CDR3 contains 16 residues. CDR3 coding DNA: TGTGCCAGCACCCCCCCGCTAGGACAGGGCAGCCCCAACATATATTTT. It specifies CASTPPLGQGSPNIYF.

With regard to this clone: One end of the junction varies from germline; a read error may be responsible. This chain uses TRBV4-1 with TRBJ1-4; D is uncertain. This CDR3 has 16 residues. From germline, CDR1 is MGHRA and CDR2 YSYEKL. The CDR3, as DNA: TGCGCCAGCAGCAAAGATCTTCAGTGGGAACCCGAAAAACTGTTTTTT. Its translation: CASSKDLQWEPEKLFF.

This chain joins TRBV6-5 and TRBJ1-1; D is unclear. CDR1 and CDR2 from the germline V gene are MNHEY and SVGAGI. The CDR3 is made up of 13 amino acids. Trimming stripped 6 bases from V and 1 base from J, with 9 bases between. DNA for the CDR3: TGTGCCAGCAGACCCCAGACGAACACTGAAGCTTTCTTT. This translates into CASRPQTNTEAFF.

This clone was seen just once. The chain links TRBV27 to TRBJ2-1; D is possibly TRBD1 or TRBD2 (5 bases each). CDR3 length equals 16 residues. The germline V and J ends were trimmed by 6 bases and 6 bases, with 21 bases remaining between them. CDR1 and CDR2 (germline): MNHEY, SMNVEV (reference sequence). In nucleotides, the CDR3 is TGTGCCAGCAGCTCCAGGTTGGGGATGAGGGGCAATGAGCAGTTCTTC. Translation gives CASSSRLGMRGNEQFF.

The V call is TRBV6-1, the J call TRBJ2-5; TRBD1 matches 7 bases. CDR3 length equals 15 residues. The V gene end was trimmed by 2 bases and the J gene end by 2 bases; junction bases not matched to a gene: 5. From germline, CDR1 is MNHNS and CDR2 SASEGT. CDR3 sequence (DNA): TGTGCCAGCAGTGAACACAGGGGCCTTCAAGAGACCCAGTACTTC. Its protein product is CASSEHRGLQETQYF.

This rearrangement joins TRBV19 to TRBJ1-5; 10 bases align to TRBD1. The CDR3 is 14 residues long. The trim removed 4 bases at V and 7 bases at J, leaving 4 bases unmatched. Germline loops: CDR1 LNHDA, CDR2 SQIVND (reference sequence). The CDR3 nucleotides are TGTGCCAGTAGTACCGGGACAGGGGAGCAGCCCCAGCATTTT. Its protein is CASSTGTGEQPQHF.

V usage is TRBV5-4 and J usage is TRBJ2-5, with TRBD2 identical over 12 bases. The V segment lost 6 bases and the J segment 0 bases; nucleotides outside the gene matches: 3. The germline V gene encodes CDR1 SGHNT and CDR2 YYREEE (reference sequence). The CDR3 is made up of 15 amino acids. For the CDR3, the DNA is TGTGCCAGCAAGACTAGCGGGGGTCACCAAGAGACCCAGTACTTC. This sequence encodes CASKTSGGHQETQYF.

The genes are TRBV18 and TRBJ1-6, with 7 bases matching TRBD1. CDR3 length equals 15 residues. V shed 1 base, J shed 5 bases, and the junction held 2 bases outside the gene matches. Looked up from germline, CDR1 is KGHSH and CDR2 is LQKENI. CDR3 sequence reads: CASSPLGTDNSPLHF. Here the CDR3 DNA reads TGTGCCAGCTCACCACTCGGGACAGATAATTCACCCCTCCACTTT. The full variable domain, its missing parts supplied by reference TRBV18 and TRBJ1-6, is NAGVMQNPRHLVRRRGQEARLRCSPMKGHSHVYWYRQLPEEGLKFMVYLQKENIIDESGMPKERFSAEFPKEGPSILRIQQVVRGDSAAYFCASSPLGTDNSPLHFGNGTRLTVT.

The chain employs TRBV9 and TRBJ1-6, with 8 bases identical to TRBD1. Germline V lookup: CDR1 SGDLS, CDR2 YYNGEE. There are 16 residues in the CDR3. After removal of 3 bases from V and 2 bases from J, the junction contained 4 bases not matched to a gene. In DNA, the CDR3 is TGTGCCAGCAGCGGGACAGGGTCCACCTATAATTCACCCCTCCACTTT. It codes for CASSGTGSTYNSPLHF.

On this clone: Different DNA sequences within this sample yield the same CDR3. The rearrangement uses TRBV7-2 and TRBJ1-5; no reliable D call. This CDR3 has 14 amino acids. Germline V gene lookup returns CDR1 SGHTA and CDR2 FQGNSA. With 1 base removed from V and 1 base from J, the gap between germline ends came to 5 bases. The CDR3 reads CASSLELSNQPQHF. The CDR3 DNA reads TGTGCCAGCAGCTTAGAATTAAGCAATCAGCCCCAGCATTTT.

The chain combines TRBV5-1 with TRBJ1-1, with D tentatively TRBD1 (6 bases). The germline V gene has CDR1 SGHRS and CDR2 YFSETQ. The CDR3 totals 13 residues. Trimming left V 0 bases short and J 10 bases short, with 13 bases between. In DNA form, the CDR3 reads TGCGCCAGCAGCTTGGTACAGGGTGGTGGAGCTTTCTTT. The encoded protein is CASSLVQGGGAFF.

This sequence joins TRBV21-1 and TRBJ1-3. TRBV21-1 has pseudogene status. This CDR3 region has 12 residues. In DNA, the CDR3 is TGTGCCAGCCTAGTCTCTGGAAACACCATATATTTT. Translating gives CASLVSGNTIYF.

The V call is TRBV28, the J call TRBJ1-5, with 8 bases identical to TRBD1. Germline assignment: CDR1 MDHEN and CDR2 SYDVKM. The ends lost 7 bases at V and 11 bases at J; junction bases unmatched: 16. There are 15 residues in the CDR3. CDR3 in DNA: TGTGCCAGCACTTTTTCCGGGACAGGCCTCCGGTCCCAGCATTTT. Translated, it gives CASTFSGTGLRSQHF.

The CDR3 protein is CASSLGQAEYSYNSPLHF. DNA of the CDR3: TGTGCCAGCAGCTTAGGACAGGCCGAATACTCCTATAATTCACCCCTCCACTTT. This chain uses TRBV11-2 with TRBJ1-6; D perhaps matches TRBD1 (6 bases). The CDR3 is made up of 18 amino acids. Germline V lookup: CDR1 SGHAT, CDR2 FQNNGV. Deletions cut 1 base from V and 0 bases from J, with 13 bases between.

The chain couples TRBV2 to TRBJ2-7; D not resolved. The CDR3 is made up of 11 amino acids. V was cut by 6 bases and J by 5 bases, with 8 bases left in between. The V gene's germline CDR1 is SNHLY and CDR2 FYNNEI. The CDR3: CASSDINEQYF. The CDR3 DNA reads as TGTGCCAGCAGCGACATCAACGAGCAGTACTTC.

For the CDR3, the DNA is TGTGCCAGCAGCGTAGGAGGGGCAGGAAAGGTTGAGGCTTTCTTT. This sequence encodes CASSVGGAGKVEAFF. The chain carries TRBV9 and TRBJ1-1, with D possibly being TRBD1 (5 bases). The germline gives CDR1 SGDLS, CDR2 YYNGEE. The CDR3 extends over 15 amino acids. V was trimmed by 0 bases and J by 11 bases, leaving 20 bases between them.

This clone was detected once. This sequence joins TRBV6-5 and TRBJ1-1; D not resolved. This CDR3 spans 15 amino acids. Germline CDR1 reads MNHEY; CDR2 reads SVGAGI. Trimming shortened V by 7 bases and J by 5 bases, and 20 bases separated the two germline ends. The DNA for the CDR3 is TGTGCCAGCACCCAACGGAGGTTTGGGATTACTGAAGCTTTCTTT. This encodes CASTQRRFGITEAFF.

CDR3 nucleotide sequence: TGTGCCAGTAGTATAGAAAAAGGGAATGAGCAGTTCTTC. Residues: CASSIEKGNEQFF. The J gene is TRBJ2-1, the V gene TRBV19; D is ambiguous. The V end was cut by 0 bases, the J end by 7 bases, with 7 bases between. Germline CDR1 LNHDA, CDR2 SQIVND (reference sequence). The CDR3 contains 13 residues.

V is TRBV13 and J is TRBJ1-3; no reliable D call. From germline, CDR1 is PRHDT and CDR2 FYEKMQ (reference sequence). This CDR3 has 17 amino acids. Trimming stripped 0 bases from V and 0 bases from J, with 12 bases between. CDR3 loop: CASSLGGNEDSGNTIYF. For the CDR3, the DNA is TGTGCCAGCAGCTTAGGGGGGAATGAAGACTCTGGAAACACCATATATTTT.

The chain is built from TRBV11-1 and TRBJ1-1, with D tentatively TRBD1 (5 bases). There are 14 residues in the CDR3. Trimming removed 5 bases at V and 0 bases at J, with 10 bases between. Looked up from germline, CDR1 is SGHAT and CDR2 is FQDESV (reference sequence). DNA for the CDR3: TGTGCCAGCAGCCCACAGGTTATGAACACTGAAGCTTTCTTT. Protein product: CASSPQVMNTEAFF. The entire variable domain, with the rest obtained from reference TRBV11-1 and TRBJ1-1, is as follows: EAEVAQSPRYKITEKSQAVAFWCDPISGHATLYWYRQILGQGPELLVQFQDESVVDDSQLPKDRFSAERLKGVDSTLKIQPAELGDSAMYLCASSPQVMNTEAFFGQGTRLTVV.

J is TRBJ2-4 and V is TRBV30; possible D gene TRBD1, 6 bases. Germline CDR1 is GTSNPN and CDR2 is SVGIG (reference sequence). The CDR3 has 17 amino acids. Trimming took off 0 bases at V and 0 bases at J, with 15 bases between the two ends. CDR3 in amino acids: CAWSVPRQEGAKNIQYF. Here the CDR3 DNA reads TGTGCCTGGAGTGTACCCCGACAGGAAGGAGCCAAAAACATTCAGTACTTC.

The table lists this clone with a few counts. The genes are TRBV28 and TRBJ1-2, with D possibly matching TRBD1 (5 bases). This CDR3 spans 14 amino acids. Germline-derived CDR1 and CDR2 are MDHEN and SYDVKM. Trimming left V 5 bases short and J 1 base short, with 11 bases between. The chain's CDR3 is CASSNGQSNYGYTF. DNA for the CDR3: TGTGCCAGCAGTAACGGACAAAGTAACTATGGCTACACCTTC.

The rearrangement links TRBV5-1 to TRBJ2-1; 8 bases match TRBD2. The CDR3 has 15 residues. Germline V gene data show CDR1 as SGHRS and CDR2 as YFSETQ. Germline trimming cut 0 bases from V and 9 bases from J; bases unmatched to any gene: 8. The CDR3 DNA reads as TGCGCCAGCAGCTTGGCCAGCGGGAGTTGGGGTGAGCAGTTCTTC. This encodes CASSLASGSWGEQFF.

This sequence joins TRBV9 and TRBJ2-3; TRBD2 agrees at 7 bases. V lost 4 bases and J lost 4; bases outside the gene matches: 0. There are 12 residues in the CDR3. Germline CDR1 reads SGDLS; CDR2 reads YYNGEE. This CDR3 reads CASSTSADTQYF. CDR3 coding DNA: TGTGCCAGCAGCACTAGCGCAGATACGCAGTATTTT.

V usage is TRBV5-6 and J usage is TRBJ1-5; D gene unclear. Germline lookup yields CDR1 SGHDT and CDR2 YYEEEE. The CDR3 covers 13 residues. V lost 0 bases and J lost 4, with 5 bases in between. In DNA, the CDR3 is TGTGCCAGCAGCTTGGACGGTAATCAGCCCCAGCATTTT. It yields the protein CASSLDGNQPQHF. The full variable domain, its missing parts supplied by reference TRBV5-6 and TRBJ1-5, is DAGVTQSPTHLIKTRGQQVTLRCSPKSGHDTVSWYQQALGQGPQFIFQYYEEEERQRGNFPDRFSGHQFPNYSSELNVNALLLGDSALYLCASSLDGNQPQHFGDGTRLSIL.

The sample holds one count of this clone. The chain links TRBV14 to TRBJ2-7; TRBD1 agrees at 8 bases. Germline CDR1 and CDR2: SGHDN and FVKESK. CDR3 length equals 13 residues. Trimming at V came to 6 bases and at J to 2 bases, leaving 3 bases not matched to a gene. Here the CDR3 DNA reads TGTGCCAGCAGATTACAGGGGGCCTACGAGCAGTACTTC. Encoded protein: CASRLQGAYEQYF. The full variable domain, completed using reference TRBV14 and TRBJ2-7, is EAGVTQFPSHSVIEKGQTVTLRCDPISGHDNLYWYRRVMGKEIKFLLHFVKESKQDESGMPNNRFLAERTGGTYSTLKVQPAELEDSGVYFCASRLQGAYEQYFGPGTRLTVT.

The rearrangement links TRBV5-1 to TRBJ2-7, with 7 bases matching TRBD1. Trimming removed 4 bases from V and 5 bases from J; junction bases left unmatched: 6. The CDR3 has 13 amino acids. Germline V gene sequence: CDR1 SGHRS, CDR2 YFSETQ. CDR3 region: CASSRQGMDEQYF. The CDR3 region has the DNA TGCGCCAGCAGCCGACAGGGAATGGACGAGCAGTACTTC.

The chain joins TRBV30 to TRBJ2-1, with TRBD2 matching over 7 bases. V lost 8 bases and J lost 8; bases outside the gene matches: 15. The CDR3 is made up of 14 amino acids. CDR1 GTSNPN and CDR2 SVGIG come from the germline V gene (reference sequence). The CDR3 DNA is TGTGCCAGTCGATTGGGCGGGAGTGGCTATGAGCAGTTCTTC. Translation gives CASRLGGSGYEQFF.